This T cell receptor beta chain came from a study of human T cells and chemical hapten exposure. Germline V gene sequence: CDR1 MRHNA, CDR2 SNTAGT. The CDR3 loop spans 15 amino acids. Unmatched junction bases numbered 9, after V lost 6 bases and J lost 7 bases. Via MiXCR, TCRdb re-called the RACE reads, giving one row per CDR3 protein. Of 250,000 or so distinct CDR3 sequences in the sample, approximately 7.5% were seen once. As to time point: pre-sensitization, week 0. Treatment reported: therapeutic diphenylcyclopropenone sensitization with weekly scalp DPC. This TCR derives from a man between 18 and 29 years old with alopecia areata. Some clones in this sample may be carry-over from other donors' samples. The J gene is TRBJ2-1, the V gene TRBV6-4, with 10 bases identical to TRBD2. The sample here was whole blood, taken in connection with sensitization to the hapten diphenylcyclopropenone (DPC). CDR3 in amino acids: CASSPSGGAPNEQFF. The CDR3 DNA follows: TGTGCCAGCAGCCCGAGCGGGGGGGCCCCAAATGAGCAGTTCTTC.